Sequencing of this T cell receptor beta chain was carried out in a study of graft-versus-host responses after intestinal transplantation. At the level of the study: Each recipient received anti-thymocyte globulin induction, then tacrolimus and steroids for about 3 years. Study-level findings and limits: The marrow of recipients harbored GvH clones, and ileum or blood showed some of them first. High graft-versus-host to host-versus-graft clonal ratios were found in allografts of patients who had graft-donor T cell macrochimerism.

Germline lookup yields CDR1 MRHNA and CDR2 SNTAGT. The V gene end was trimmed by 5 bases and the J gene end by 11 bases; junction bases not matched to a gene: 18. The CDR3 runs 16 residues. Points on this clone: Its antigen is undetermined.

Only in-frame clones appear in the TCRdb table, and some are missing; sequencing was by immunoSEQ multiplex PCR. The table has 70,000 to 100,000 clones, less than 90% seen once. V is TRBV6-4 and J is TRBJ1-5; TRBD1 aligns across 7 bases. The TCR sequence derives from a human donor who received an intestinal transplant. Sequenced material: unstimulated CD4+ T cells sorted from spleen or lymph node cells, taken before intestinal transplant. The CDR3 DNA is TGTGCCAGCAGTCCCACACAGGGGCCCCCCAAGCTGTCCCAGCATTTT. Translating it yields CASSPTQGPPKLSQHF.